This record covers a single T cell receptor (beta chain). No antigen is known for it. The record originates from a study of T-cell reconstitution after alpha-beta-depleted transplantation in children. Unique molecular identifiers were used in preparing the TCRbeta library. MiXCR, applied by TCRdb to the PCR reads, yields one record per CDR3 protein. The sample records about 110,000 distinct CDR3 sequences, 23% being singletons. General study points: Day-60 TCRbeta diversity that was high in some patients was derived from surviving recipient T cells and thymic progenitors. Where alpha-beta T cells came from about two months after transplant was reportedly several hundred expanded graft clones. Diversity and T-cell counts at one year after transplant derived mostly from new T cells.

The origin of this receptor is a male patient aged 2-15 years who had a stem cell transplant for chronic granulomatous disease, so the T cells may come from the graft donor. The input for sequencing was PBMCs, mostly from graft donor cells, taken 180 days after TCRalphabeta/CD19-depleted stem cell transplant.

In DNA form, the CDR3 reads TGCAGCGTGCTAGCGGGAGGCAAGAGCTACGAGCAGTACTTC. Its protein is CSVLAGGKSYEQYF. V gene TRBV29-1 combines with J gene TRBJ2-7; 11 nucleotides match TRBD2. The CDR3 is 14 amino acids. The trim removed 6 bases at V and 3 bases at J, leaving 7 bases unmatched. Germline CDR1 and CDR2: SQVTM and ANQGSEA.